A single sample is the source of the 5 T cell receptor beta chains below, sequenced in a study of CD8 T cells in Susac syndrome (dated by TCRdb to between 2018 and 2021). The protocol used for the library was the immunoSEQ multiplex PCR assay. RNA was extracted with the RNeasy kit and roughly 0.45 to 1 ug was reverse transcribed using random hexamers. TCRdb cleaned the public reads at Q25 with fastp, built clones with MiXCR and kept in-frame beta chains. Each CDR3 protein appears once, grouped with its most common genes and DNA. The table for this sample lists some 150,000 distinct CDR3 sequences; around 95% of them were counted only once. Around 0.15% of the sample comes from the top ten. Sequenced sample: CD8+ T cells from PBMCs. Source of these receptors: a human donor with multiple sclerosis.

This clonotype has a single count. V usage is TRBV7-9 and J usage is TRBJ1-2; 8 nucleotides align to TRBD1. This CDR3 spans 13 amino acids. Trimming removed 7 bases from V and 3 bases from J; junction bases left unmatched: 4. The germline V gene encodes CDR1 SEHNR and CDR2 FQNEAQ (reference sequence). CDR3 amino acids: CASTLTGDYGYTF. The CDR3 DNA follows: TGTGCCAGCACTCTGACAGGGGACTATGGCTACACCTTC.

Here the CDR3 DNA reads TGCGCCAGCAGCCAGAGAGACAGGGCCACCGGGGAGCTGTTTTTT. Protein sequence: CASSQRDRATGELFF. The V and J genes are TRBV4-1 and TRBJ2-2, with 7 bases lining up with TRBD1. This CDR3 has 15 residues. Germline CDR1 reads MGHRA; CDR2 reads YSYEKL. V shed 3 bases and J 4 bases; nucleotides not matched to a gene: 5.

The gene calls are TRBV29-1 and TRBJ2-7, with a weak D call TRBD1 (6 bases). CDR1 SQVTM and CDR2 ANQGSEA come from the germline V gene. V was trimmed by 5 bases and J by 1 base, leaving 15 bases between them. CDR3 length: 14 amino acids. DNA for the CDR3: TGCAGCGTTAAAAACAGGGCCAGTTCCTACGAGCAGTACTTC. Translation: CSVKNRASSYEQYF.

This clonotype was detected a few times. The V call is TRBV9, the J call TRBJ1-2, with TRBD1 as a possible D gene (5 bases). This CDR3 is 11 amino acids long. V shed 2 bases and J shed 8 bases, with 7 bases lying between them. From germline, CDR1 is SGDLS and CDR2 YYNGEE. CDR3 region: CASSVRGGYTF. Here the CDR3 DNA reads TGTGCCAGCAGCGTGAGGGGCGGCTACACCTTC. Combining the CDR3 with reference TRBV9 and TRBJ1-2 gives the whole variable domain DSGVTQTPKHLITATGQRVTLRCSPRSGDLSVYWYQQSLDQGLQFLIQYYNGEERAKGNILERFSAQQFPDLHSELNLSSLELGDSALYFCASSVRGGYTFGSGTRLTVV.

This clonotype was picked up one time. The chain recombines TRBV30 with TRBJ2-7; TRBD1 matches 9 bases. This CDR3 is 12 amino acids long. The V gene end was trimmed by 5 bases and the J gene end by 3 bases; junction bases not matched to a gene: 2. Germline V gives CDR1 GTSNPN, CDR2 SVGIG (reference sequence). The CDR3 region is CAWGDRDYEQYF. In DNA form, the CDR3 reads TGTGCCTGGGGGGACAGGGACTACGAGCAGTACTTC.